The rows below give T cell receptor beta chains drawn from one sample of a study of blood T cells in healthy people across ages. TCRdb itself ran the 5' RACE reads through MiXCR, one entry per CDR3 protein. The repertoire holds roughly 1,700,000 distinct CDR3 sequences, with roughly 30% as singletons. Material: blood. All receptors derive from a woman aged 30 to 39 in good health. The CDR3 runs from the conserved cysteine through the conserved F or W. Fields, in order: CDR3 protein, D gene, V gene. The D gene is left open where the match is weak.

CDR3aa: CASATGQGRKTQYF
d_gene: TRBD1
v_gene: TRBV7-3

CDR3aa: CASSVDPPRKTQYF
d_gene: .
v_gene: TRBV6-6

CDR3aa: CSARSYRGADYGYTF
d_gene: .
v_gene: TRBV20-1

CDR3aa: CASSEVRDHEQFF
d_gene: .
v_gene: TRBV2

CDR3aa: CASQGQILLSYGYTF
d_gene: .
v_gene: TRBV28

CDR3aa: CASSPRGSGPFQETQYF
d_gene: .
v_gene: TRBV6-6

CDR3aa: CASSLPTRVRAEAFF
d_gene: .
v_gene: TRBV11-2

CDR3aa: CSARSSGKGYNEQFF
d_gene: TRBD2
v_gene: TRBV20-1

CDR3aa: CASRLLNSEGDTQYF
d_gene: .
v_gene: TRBV12-3/TRBV12-4

CDR3aa: CSARAGSPYNEQFF
d_gene: .
v_gene: TRBV20-1